This is a list of T cell receptor beta chains from one sample in a study of prognosis after radiotherapy for stage I lung cancer. In TCRdb, the multiplex PCR reads were re-called with MiXCR into one record per CDR3 protein. The sample comprises about 36,000 distinct CDR3 sequences, 32% of which are singletons, and 27% rests with the top ten. Sample: PBMCs, taken before or after stereotactic body radiation therapy (not recorded which). The receptors come from a donor over 45 with non-small cell lung cancer. Each CDR3 is given with its conserved first and last residue. Each record gives: J gene, D gene, V gene, clone size, CDR3 protein, CDR3 DNA. A D gene is named only where the DNA matches it firmly. The size entry is marked missing in some rows and otherwise reads once, few, many or a size class.

TRBJ2-7 - TRBV6-2/TRBV6-3 - CASRPRSSYEQYF TGTGCCAGCAGGCCCAGGAGCTCCTACGAGCAGTACTTC
TRBJ2-1 - TRBV12-3/TRBV12-4 - CAISFLQDEQFF TGTGCGATCAGTTTCCTACAGGATGAGCAGTTCTTC
TRBJ1-4 - TRBV6-1 many CASIKRGSPGNEKLFF TGTGCCAGCATCAAAAGGGGGTCCCCGGGTAATGAAAAACTGTTTTTT
TRBJ2-2 - TRBV28 - CASSSSVAGMDTGDLFF TGTGCCAGCAGCTCCTCCGTGGCGGGCATGGACACCGGGGACCTGTTTTTT
TRBJ2-3 - TRBV9 many CASSVHPGADTQYF TGTGCCAGCAGCGTCCACCCGGGGGCAGATACGCAGTATTTT
TRBJ1-6 - TRBV19 - CASSIARDLGYYNSPLHF TGTGCCAGTAGTATAGCCCGGGACCTGGGGTACTATAATTCACCCCTACACTTT
TRBJ2-7 - TRBV3-1 many CASSQGAGVFYEQYF TGTGCCAGCAGCCAAGGCGCGGGTGTGTTTTACGAGCAGTACTTC
TRBJ1-2 - TRBV18 many CASSARTDANYGYTF TGTGCCAGCTCGGCGAGGACAGATGCTAACTATGGCTACACCTTC
TRBJ1-5 - TRBV20-1 - CSAAGKGGNQPQHF TGTAGTGCTGCTGGGAAAGGCGGTAATCAGCCCCAGCATTTT
TRBJ1-4 TRBD1 TRBV5-4 many CASSLKRVGTGGSEKLFF TGTGCCAGCAGCTTGAAGAGGGTGGGGACAGGGGGTTCTGAAAAACTGTTTTTT
TRBJ1-1 - TRBV19 many CASSSGTEAFF TGTGCCAGTAGCTCGGGCACTGAAGCTTTCTTT
TRBJ1-3 - TRBV6-1 many CASGGSQGSGNTIYF TGTGCCAGCGGCGGTAGCCAGGGATCTGGAAACACCATATATTTT
TRBJ2-1 - TRBV7-8 many CASSRREGGSYNEQFF TGTGCCAGCAGTCGACGAGAGGGCGGCTCCTACAATGAGCAGTTCTTC
TRBJ2-2 - TRBV6-1 few CASREGSEAGRELFF TGTGCCAGCAGGGAGGGCTCCGAGGCTGGCCGAGAGCTGTTTTTT
TRBJ1-2 - TRBV2 many CASSELGVANYGYTF TGTGCCAGCAGTGAACTGGGGGTAGCTAACTATGGCTACACCTTC
TRBJ2-1 - TRBV11-3 many CASSLVQTAYNEQFF TGTGCCAGCAGCTTAGTACAGACAGCCTACAATGAGCAGTTCTTC
TRBJ2-1 - TRBV29-1 - CSVALTRNNEQFF TGCAGCGTTGCCCTCACCCGAAACAATGAGCAGTTCTTC
TRBJ2-7 - TRBV3-1 many CASSQYQGKGYEQYF TGTGCCAGCAGCCAATATCAGGGAAAGGGCTACGAGCAGTACTTC
TRBJ1-2 - TRBV11-2 many CASSLSDDYGYTF TGTGCCAGCAGCTTATCTGACGACTATGGCTACACCTTC
TRBJ1-2 - TRBV7-9 - CASSLLWSSGGYTF TGTGCCAGCAGCTTATTATGGTCCTCAGGGGGCTACACCTTC
TRBJ1-6 TRBD1 TRBV12-3/TRBV12-4 many CASSNRDPGGSPLHF TGTGCCAGCAGTAACCGGGACCCAGGGGGTTCACCCCTCCACTTT
TRBJ2-2 - TRBV5-1 once CASSFSQGSGELFF TGCGCCAGCAGCTTCTCTCAGGGTTCCGGGGAGCTGTTTTTT
TRBJ2-7 - TRBV6-2/TRBV6-3 many CASSYLNTFSYEQYF TGTGCCAGCAGTTACCTAAACACCTTCTCCTACGAGCAGTACTTC
TRBJ1-5 - TRBV6-1 many CASTTQRQPQHF TGTGCCAGCACTACTCAACGGCAGCCCCAGCATTTT
TRBJ1-3 - TRBV6-1 medium-sized CASSEEKGGHSSGNTIYF TGTGCCAGCAGTGAAGAAAAGGGCGGACACTCCTCTGGAAACACCATATATTTT
TRBJ1-6 - TRBV5-8 many CASSLVGEGRSPLHF TGTGCCAGCAGCTTGGTGGGTGAAGGGAGGTCACCCCTCCACTTT
TRBJ2-7 - TRBV6-2/TRBV6-3 - CASSYKLYEQYF TGTGCCAGCAGTTACAAATTGTACGAGCAGTACTTC
TRBJ2-7 - TRBV24-1 - CATSVGDLGGGGIHSYEQYF TGTGCCACCAGTGTCGGAGATTTGGGAGGGGGCGGGATCCACTCCTACGAGCAGTACTTC
TRBJ2-5 TRBD1 TRBV5-1 many CASSRRTGTQETQYF TGCGCCAGCAGCCGTCGGACAGGGACCCAAGAGACCCAGTACTTC
TRBJ1-2 - TRBV20-1 - CSARASNYLGYTF TGCAGTGCTAGGGCATCTAACTATCTCGGCTACACCTTC
TRBJ1-6 - TRBV12-3/TRBV12-4 - CASIHSQVRDDRSFSPLHF TGTGCCAGCATTCACTCCCAGGTCAGGGACGACAGGAGCTTTTCACCCCTCCACTTT
TRBJ2-5 - TRBV5-8 - CASSSPWGYQYF TGTGCCAGCAGCTCTCCGTGGGGTTACCAGTACTTC
TRBJ2-3 - TRBV20-1 - CSARDRGDTQYF TGCAGTGCTAGAGACCGGGGAGATACGCAGTATTTT
TRBJ2-1 - TRBV12-3/TRBV12-4 many CASSLAGRKNEQFF TGTGCCAGCAGTTTAGCGGGACGGAAGAATGAGCAGTTCTTC
TRBJ2-4 TRBD1 TRBV6-1 - CASSEPLGQGTNIQYF TGTGCCAGCAGTGAACCCCTGGGACAGGGGACAAACATTCAGTACTTC
TRBJ1-1 TRBD1 TRBV6-1 many CASSRDSENTEAFF TGTGCCAGCAGCCGGGACAGTGAGAACACTGAAGCTTTCTTT
TRBJ1-2 - TRBV6-2/TRBV6-3 - CASSDSPYGYTF TGTGCCAGCAGTGACTCACCGTATGGCTACACCTTC
TRBJ2-5 - TRBV18 many CASSRQRSGTQYF TGTGCCAGCTCACGACAGCGATCGGGGACCCAGTACTTC
TRBJ2-3 - TRBV12-3/TRBV12-4 many CASSFERTDTQYF TGTGCCAGCAGTTTCGAACGCACAGATACGCAGTATTTT
TRBJ1-3 - TRBV9 many CASSVEGTGNTIYF TGTGCCAGCAGCGTAGAGGGCACGGGAAACACCATATATTTT
TRBJ2-1 TRBD2 TRBV15 many CATSREGSGGQIYNEQFF TGTGCCACCAGCAGAGAGGGTAGCGGGGGACAAATCTACAATGAGCAGTTCTTC
TRBJ2-2 TRBD1 TRBV6-1 once CASSPPPGQVNTGELFF TGTGCCAGCAGTCCACCTCCGGGACAGGTTAACACCGGGGAGCTGTTTTTT
TRBJ2-3 - TRBV11-2 - CASSLDRVCTDTQYF TGTGCCAGCAGCTTAGACAGGGTTTGCACAGATACGCAGTATTTT
TRBJ1-5 - TRBV28 many CASRTGNQPQHF TGTGCCAGCAGGACGGGCAATCAGCCCCAGCATTTT
TRBJ1-2 - TRBV7-2 - CASSTDLWEISIGYTF TGTGCCAGCAGCACGGACCTCTGGGAAATCTCTATTGGCTACACCTTC
TRBJ2-7 - TRBV9 many CASSGDHSYEQYF TGTGCCAGCAGCGGTGACCACTCCTACGAGCAGTACTTC
TRBJ2-7 - TRBV19 many CASSIVHRSYEQYF TGTGCCAGTAGTATCGTACACCGCTCCTACGAGCAGTACTTC
TRBJ2-1 TRBD1 TRBV5-4 few CASSPFTGTGAYNEQFF TGTGCCAGCAGCCCCTTCACCGGGACAGGGGCCTACAATGAGCAGTTCTTC
TRBJ2-2 - TRBV7-8 many CASRLGANTGELFF TGTGCCAGCAGATTAGGGGCGAACACCGGGGAGCTGTTTTTT
TRBJ2-1 - TRBV7-6 many CASSLVFGYEQFF TGTGCCAGCAGCTTAGTATTCGGCTATGAGCAGTTCTTC
TRBJ1-1 - TRBV5-6 many CASSLGNMNTEAFF TGTGCCAGCAGCTTGGGGAATATGAACACTGAAGCTTTCTTT
TRBJ1-3 - TRBV18 many CASSPDSSGSTIYF TGTGCCAGCTCACCGGACAGCTCTGGAAGCACCATATATTTT